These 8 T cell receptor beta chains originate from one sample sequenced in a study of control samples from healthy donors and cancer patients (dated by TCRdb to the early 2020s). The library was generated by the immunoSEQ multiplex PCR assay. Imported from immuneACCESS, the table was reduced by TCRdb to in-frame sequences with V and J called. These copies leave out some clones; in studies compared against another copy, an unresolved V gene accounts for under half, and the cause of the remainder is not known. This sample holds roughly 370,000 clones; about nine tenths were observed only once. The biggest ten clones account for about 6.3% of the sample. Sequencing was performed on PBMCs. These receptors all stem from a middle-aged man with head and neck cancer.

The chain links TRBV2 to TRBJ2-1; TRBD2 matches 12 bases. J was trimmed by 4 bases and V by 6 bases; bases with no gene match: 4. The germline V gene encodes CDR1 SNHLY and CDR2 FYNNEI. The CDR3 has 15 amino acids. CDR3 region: CASRALAGGYNEQFF. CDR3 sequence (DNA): TGTGCCAGCAGGGCACTAGCGGGGGGTTACAATGAGCAGTTCTTC.

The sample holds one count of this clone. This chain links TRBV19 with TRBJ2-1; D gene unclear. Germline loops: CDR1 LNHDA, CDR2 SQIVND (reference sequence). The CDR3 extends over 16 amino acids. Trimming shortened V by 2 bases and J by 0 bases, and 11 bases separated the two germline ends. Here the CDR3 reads CASSISGRRSYNEQFF. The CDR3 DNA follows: TGTGCCAGTAGTATATCCGGCAGGCGCTCCTACAATGAGCAGTTCTTC.

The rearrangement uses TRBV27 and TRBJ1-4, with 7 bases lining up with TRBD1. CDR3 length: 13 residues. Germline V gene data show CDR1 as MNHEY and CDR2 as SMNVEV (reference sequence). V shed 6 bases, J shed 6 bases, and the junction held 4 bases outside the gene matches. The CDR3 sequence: CASRGRGHEKLFF. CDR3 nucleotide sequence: TGTGCCAGCAGGGGAAGGGGGCATGAAAAACTGTTTTTT.

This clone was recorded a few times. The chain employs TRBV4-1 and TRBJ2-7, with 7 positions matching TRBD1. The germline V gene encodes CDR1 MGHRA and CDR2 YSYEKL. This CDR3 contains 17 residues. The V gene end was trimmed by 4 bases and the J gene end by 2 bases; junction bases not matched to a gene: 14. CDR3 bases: TGCGCCAGCAGCCCGCGAACACAGGGGATCAGTCCCTACGAGCAGTACTTC. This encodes CASSPRTQGISPYEQYF.

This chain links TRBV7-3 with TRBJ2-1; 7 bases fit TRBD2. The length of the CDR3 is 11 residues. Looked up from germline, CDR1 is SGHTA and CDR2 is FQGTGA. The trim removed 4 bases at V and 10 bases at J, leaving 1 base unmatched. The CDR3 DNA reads TGTGCCAGCAGCTATAGCGGGGAGCAGTTCTTC. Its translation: CASSYSGEQFF. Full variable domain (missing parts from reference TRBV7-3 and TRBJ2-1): GAGVSQTPSNKVTEKGKYVELRCDPISGHTALYWYRQSLGQGPEFLIYFQGTGAADDSGLPNDRFFAVRPEGSVSTLKIQRTERGDSAVYLCASSYSGEQFFGPGTRLTVL.

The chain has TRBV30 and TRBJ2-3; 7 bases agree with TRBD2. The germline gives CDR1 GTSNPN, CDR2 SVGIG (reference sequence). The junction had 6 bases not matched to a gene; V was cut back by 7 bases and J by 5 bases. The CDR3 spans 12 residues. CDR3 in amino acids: CALRLAEDTQYF. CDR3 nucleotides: TGTGCCTTAAGACTAGCTGAAGATACGCAGTATTTT.

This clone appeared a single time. CDR3 nucleotides: TGTGCCAGCAGCCGACTACGCTTGGACGAGCAGTACTTC. Protein product: CASSRLRLDEQYF. The chain has TRBV7-2 and TRBJ2-7; maybe TRBD2 (5 bases). V was shortened by 5 bases and J by 5 bases, with 13 bases between the two germline ends. The length of the CDR3 is 13 residues. CDR1 and CDR2 (germline): SGHTA, FQGNSA.

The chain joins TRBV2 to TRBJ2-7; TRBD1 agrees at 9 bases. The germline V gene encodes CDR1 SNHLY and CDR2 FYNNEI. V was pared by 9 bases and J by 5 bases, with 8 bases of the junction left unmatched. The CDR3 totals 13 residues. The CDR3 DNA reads TGTGCCAGAAGCGGGACAGGGACCCACGAGCAGTACTTC. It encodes CARSGTGTHEQYF.